Presented here are 32 T cell receptor beta chains from one specimen sequenced in a study of blood T cell repertoires in COVID-19. Produced via immunoSEQ multiplex PCR; TCRdb's table is partial and in-frame only. The sample has around 700,000 clones, 90% seen once. Material: peripheral blood. Receptor source: a woman under 30 with acute or convalescent COVID-19.

V and J are TRBV30 and TRBJ2-7; a weak D match, TRBD1 (5 bases). CDR1 is GTSNPN, CDR2 SVGIG, per germline (reference sequence). The CDR3 has 13 residues. V lost 2 bases and J lost 1, with 9 bases in between. The CDR3 region is CAWSSGLSYEQYF. For the CDR3, the DNA is TGTGCCTGGAGTTCAGGGTTATCCTACGAGCAGTACTTC.

A single count supports this clone. The same CDR3 can be traced to other DNA sequences in this sample. The chain combines TRBV18 with TRBJ1-1; D may be TRBD1 (5 bases). The germline V gene has CDR1 KGHSH and CDR2 LQKENI. The CDR3 sequence is 13 residues long. V lost 0 bases and J 4 bases, leaving 6 bases between the germline ends. In nucleotides, the CDR3 is TGTGCCAGCTCACCACCGGGGCCCACTGAAGCTTTCTTT. This sequence encodes CASSPPGPTEAFF.

The chain's CDR3 is CASRYLGQDADTQYF. DNA of the CDR3: TGTGCCAGCAGGTATCTGGGACAGGACGCAGATACGCAGTATTTT. This chain joins TRBV6-5 and TRBJ2-3; 8 bases map to TRBD1. This CDR3 is built from 15 residues. From germline, CDR1 is MNHEY and CDR2 SVGAGI. V dropped 6 bases and J dropped 4; count of bases not matched to a gene: 9.

CDR3 residues: CASSPTGANYNEQFF. The CDR3 nucleotides read TGTGCCAGCAGCCCGACAGGGGCCAACTACAATGAGCAGTTCTTC. The chain has TRBV3-1 (or the pseudogene TRBV3-2) and TRBJ2-1; 8 bases line up with TRBD1. The CDR3 covers 15 residues. With 4 bases clipped from V and 3 bases from J, the junction kept 5 bases outside the gene matches. The germline gives CDR1 LGHDT, CDR2 YNNKEL (reference sequence).

This chain joins TRBV14 and TRBJ1-1; the D is unclear. The CDR3 is made up of 11 amino acids. Germline lookup yields CDR1 SGHDN and CDR2 FVKESK. Trimming took off 1 base at V and 9 bases at J, with 6 bases between the two ends. CDR3 bases: TGTGCCAGCAGCCAAGCAGTCAAAGCTTTCTTT. It codes for CASSQAVKAFF.

Notes on this clone: The same CDR3 arises from other DNA sequences in this sample as well. The chain combines TRBV19 with TRBJ1-2; D is undetermined. The CDR3 covers 13 residues. V was shortened by 1 base and J by 3 bases, with 6 bases between the two germline ends. Germline values: CDR1 LNHDA, CDR2 SQIVND (reference sequence). CDR3 nucleotide sequence: TGTGCCAGTAGTATAGGGGCCGACTATGGCTACACCTTC. Translated, it gives CASSIGADYGYTF.

The chain employs TRBV6-2 or TRBV6-3 and TRBJ1-6; 10 nucleotides match TRBD1. The germline CDR1 and CDR2 sequences are MNHEY and SVGEGT. The V gene end was trimmed by 5 bases and the J gene end by 5 bases; junction bases not matched to a gene: 6. This CDR3 contains 16 residues. The DNA of the CDR3 is TGTGCCAGCAGTCCACTGGGACAGGGGAATAATTCACCCCTCCACTTT. Amino acid sequence: CASSPLGQGNNSPLHF.

The chain couples TRBV24-1 to TRBJ2-7; TRBD1 aligns across 7 bases. There are 14 residues in the CDR3. In germline, CDR1 is KGHDR, CDR2 SFDVKD. Trimming cost V 5 bases and J 0 bases; bases outside gene matches: 3. In nucleotides, the CDR3 is TGTGCCACCAGTGCGTCAGGGGGCTCCTACGAGCAGTACTTC. Residues: CATSASGGSYEQYF.

Regarding this clone: At the DNA level, this CDR3 is encoded by other sequences in the same sample as well. The gene calls are TRBV19 and TRBJ1-1; TRBD1 is a possible D gene (5 bases). The V gene lost 3 bases and the J gene lost 1 base, with 9 bases spanning the gap. Germline V gene lookup returns CDR1 LNHDA and CDR2 SQIVND (reference sequence). The CDR3 covers 14 residues. The DNA of the CDR3 is TGTGCCAGTAGTATTGGCCAGGGGAACACTGAAGCTTTCTTT. Translating gives CASSIGQGNTEAFF.

The chain couples TRBV7-9 to TRBJ2-7, with D hard to call. V was shortened by 1 base and J by 0 bases, with 7 bases between the two germline ends. CDR1 and CDR2 from the germline V gene are SEHNR and FQNEAQ (reference sequence). The CDR3 length is 14 residues. The CDR3 is CASSLELSSYEQYF. In DNA form, the CDR3 reads TGTGCCAGCAGCTTAGAGTTGAGCTCCTACGAGCAGTACTTC.

This chain uses TRBV6-6 with TRBJ1-2; the D gene is possibly TRBD1 (6 bases). The CDR3 length is 12 residues. Germline V lookup: CDR1 MNHNY, CDR2 SVGAGI (reference sequence). The V end was cut by 4 bases, the J end by 8 bases, with 11 bases between. The CDR3 reads CASSSQGPGYTF. The CDR3 DNA reads as TGTGCCAGCAGTTCACAGGGTCCGGGCTACACCTTC.

The V and J genes are TRBV19 and TRBJ1-6; 10 bases line up with TRBD1. The junction had 11 bases not matched to a gene; V was cut back by 9 bases and J by 0 bases. The CDR3 covers 18 residues. Germline V lookup: CDR1 LNHDA, CDR2 SQIVND (reference sequence). Written as DNA, the CDR3 is TGTGCCAGCCGGGGACAGGGGAGCTTGAGCTCCTATAATTCACCCCTCCACTTT. Amino acid sequence: CASRGQGSLSSYNSPLHF.

The chain carries TRBV11-2 and TRBJ1-2; 8 nucleotides match TRBD1. J gave up 4 bases and V 2 bases, and 3 bases lay outside the gene matches. The germline gives CDR1 SGHAT, CDR2 FQNNGV. This CDR3 is built from 14 residues. The CDR3 reads CASSLSDRAYGYTF. The CDR3 DNA follows: TGTGCCAGCAGCTTATCGGACAGGGCCTATGGCTACACCTTC. The variable domain in full, completed from reference TRBV11-2 and TRBJ1-2, reads EAGVAQSPRYKIIEKRQSVAFWCNPISGHATLYWYQQILGQGPKLLIQFQNNGVVDDSQLPKDRFSAERLKGVDSTLKIQPAKLEDSAVYLCASSLSDRAYGYTFGSGTRLTVV.

V usage is TRBV13 and J usage is TRBJ1-3; TRBD1 matches at 7 bases. The germline V gene encodes CDR1 PRHDT and CDR2 FYEKMQ (reference sequence). Trimming at V came to 8 bases and at J to 2 bases, leaving 12 bases not matched to a gene. The CDR3 spans 16 residues. Written as DNA, the CDR3 is TGTGCCAGCCGCCAAGGGGGCCAGACCACTGGAAACACCATATATTTT. Translated, it gives CASRQGGQTTGNTIYF.

The chain links TRBV7-9 to TRBJ1-6; D gene uncertain. This CDR3 has 16 residues. Looked up from germline, CDR1 is SEHNR and CDR2 is FQNEAQ (reference sequence). V was clipped by 2 bases and J by 2 bases, with 10 bases between them. This CDR3 is CASSLWANTYNSPLHF. CDR3 in DNA: TGTGCCAGCAGCTTATGGGCGAATACCTATAATTCACCCCTCCACTTT. Using reference TRBV7-9 and TRBJ1-6 for the parts outside the CDR3, the full variable domain is DTGVSQNPRHKITKRGQNVTFRCDPISEHNRLYWYRQTLGQGPEFLTYFQNEAQLEKSRLLSDRFSAERPKGSFSTLEIQRTEQGDSAMYLCASSLWANTYNSPLHFGNGTRLTVT.

The chain links TRBV27 to TRBJ2-7; D is unresolved. The CDR3 loop spans 13 amino acids. Germline lookup yields CDR1 MNHEY and CDR2 SMNVEV (reference sequence). V was shortened by 0 bases and J by 4 bases, with 7 bases between the two germline ends. The CDR3 region has the DNA TGTGCCAGCAGTTTATCGAGCTATTACGAGCAGTACTTC. Translation: CASSLSSYYEQYF.

The rearrangement uses TRBV9 and TRBJ2-1, with 8 bases identical to TRBD2. Per the germline V gene, CDR1 is SGDLS and CDR2 is YYNGEE. Trimming cost V 4 bases and J 7 bases; bases outside gene matches: 10. This CDR3 contains 15 residues. The DNA of the CDR3 is TGTGCCAGCAGCATCCCGGGACTAGACGGAAATGAGCAGTTCTTC. Translated: CASSIPGLDGNEQFF.

The chain recombines TRBV5-8 with TRBJ1-1, with 8 positions matching TRBD1. From germline, CDR1 is SGHTS and CDR2 YDEGEE. The V segment lost 5 bases and the J segment 7 bases; nucleotides outside the gene matches: 7. This CDR3 is built from 13 residues. The CDR3 DNA reads as TGTGCCAGCAGTCGGACAGGGCGAAATGAAGCTTTCTTT. This encodes CASSRTGRNEAFF.

This chain links TRBV30 with TRBJ2-5, with 10 bases matching TRBD1. The CDR3 totals 15 residues. The J segment lost 3 bases and the V segment lost 3 bases, leaving 7 bases of the junction unmatched. Per the germline V gene, CDR1 is GTSNPN and CDR2 is SVGIG (reference sequence). CDR3 DNA sequence: TGTGCCTGGAGGGTAAACGGACAGGGGGAAGAGACCCAGTACTTC. As protein: CAWRVNGQGEETQYF.

This clone has just one count. V is TRBV2 and J is TRBJ2-2; 7 bases are shared with TRBD2. Germline CDR1 reads SNHLY; CDR2 reads FYNNEI. The CDR3 spans 16 residues. The trim removed 0 bases at V and 1 base at J, leaving 2 bases unmatched. The DNA for the CDR3 is TGTGCCAGCAGTGAAGCGCGGGGGAGGAACACCGGGGAGCTGTTTTTT. It is translated as CASSEARGRNTGELFF.

The chain recombines TRBV10-3 with TRBJ1-2; the D gene is possibly TRBD1 (5 bases). Per the germline V gene, CDR1 is ENHRY and CDR2 is SYGVKD. Trimming stripped 2 bases from V and 4 bases from J, with 11 bases between. The length of the CDR3 is 14 residues. Here the CDR3 reads CAISEDSLSYGYTF. The CDR3 DNA is TGTGCCATCAGTGAGGACAGCCTCAGCTATGGCTACACCTTC.

The V call is TRBV4-1, the J call TRBJ2-2; 9 bases are a match to TRBD1. CDR1 is MGHRA and CDR2 is YSYEKL in the germline V gene. The trim removed 5 bases at V and 5 bases at J, leaving 6 bases unmatched. The CDR3 consists of 15 residues. CDR3 amino acids: CASSNRGLGTGELFF. The CDR3 nucleotides are TGCGCCAGCAGCAACAGGGGGCTCGGTACCGGGGAGCTGTTTTTT.

The chain is built from TRBV7-9 and TRBJ2-1, with D maybe TRBD2 (6 bases). V lost 7 bases, J lost 9 bases, and 10 bases lay in between. This CDR3 is built from 11 residues. CDR1 is SEHNR, CDR2 FQNEAQ, per germline (reference sequence). CDR3 nucleotides: TGTGCCAGCATATTCGGGGGTGAGCAGTTCTTC. Its translation is CASIFGGEQFF.

This clone came up a few times. The V and J genes are TRBV27 and TRBJ1-6; the match to TRBD1 covers 7 bases. Germline V gene data show CDR1 as MNHEY and CDR2 as SMNVEV (reference sequence). V was pared by 2 bases and J by 10 bases, with 14 bases of the junction left unmatched. CDR3 length: 17 amino acids. CDR3 sequence reads: CASSLPPVGQRVSPLHF. In DNA, the CDR3 is TGTGCCAGCAGTTTACCCCCAGTGGGACAGAGAGTCTCACCCCTCCACTTT.

The chain has TRBV6-2 or TRBV6-3 and TRBJ2-4, with a possible D match to TRBD1 (6 bases). CDR1 and CDR2 from the germline V gene are MNHEY and SVGEGT. With 0 bases removed from V and 8 bases from J, the gap between germline ends came to 11 bases. CDR3 length: 14 residues. In DNA form, the CDR3 reads TGTGCCAGCAGTTACTCAAGGGGGATCGACATTCAGTACTTC. Amino acid sequence: CASSYSRGIDIQYF.

This chain connects TRBV23-1 to TRBJ1-2; 10 bases agree with TRBD1. TRBV23-1 is known as an ORF, though its function is uncertain. J gave up 8 bases and V 2 bases, and 11 bases lay outside the gene matches. The CDR3 covers 16 residues. The CDR3 DNA is TGCGCCAGCAGTCAAATGGGGACCGACAGGGGGCACGGCTACACCTTC. Translating gives CASSQMGTDRGHGYTF.

The rearrangement links TRBV9 to TRBJ2-7; 7 bases line up with TRBD1. The V gene end was trimmed by 0 bases and the J gene end by 3 bases; junction bases not matched to a gene: 3. Germline V CDR1 and CDR2: SGDLS, YYNGEE. The CDR3 totals 14 residues. CDR3 sequence: CASSVEGQIYEQYF. CDR3 coding DNA: TGTGCCAGCAGCGTAGAGGGACAGATCTACGAGCAGTACTTC.

This chain's CDR3 is CASRFRQTNYEQYF. As DNA, the CDR3 is TGTGCCAGCAGGTTCAGACAGACAAACTACGAGCAGTACTTC. The genes are TRBV2 and TRBJ2-7; possible D gene TRBD1, 5 bases. CDR1 and CDR2 from the germline V gene are SNHLY and FYNNEI. The CDR3 is 14 amino acids. The V and J ends lost 6 bases and 3 bases respectively, with 15 bases between them.

This clone has just a few counts. The chain employs TRBV6-5 and TRBJ2-2; tentative D call: TRBD1 (6 bases). V gave up 7 bases and J gave up 5 bases, with 14 bases separating them. From germline, CDR1 is MNHEY and CDR2 SVGAGI. The CDR3 has 14 residues. CDR3 sequence reads: CASTEGDATGELFF. The CDR3 nucleotides read TGTGCCAGCACAGAGGGGGACGCTACCGGGGAGCTGTTTTTT.

DNA of the CDR3: TGTGCCTGGAGTGTAGGGAGGGGGAACACTGAAGCTTTCTTT. It translates to CAWSVGRGNTEAFF. V and J are TRBV30 and TRBJ1-1; the D gene is possibly TRBD1 (5 bases). V was trimmed by 0 bases and J by 1 base, leaving 9 bases between them. Germline lookup yields CDR1 GTSNPN and CDR2 SVGIG (reference sequence). The CDR3 is 14 residues long. Complete variable domain (other parts from reference TRBV30 and TRBJ1-1): SQTIHQWPATLVQPVGSPLSLECTVEGTSNPNLYWYRQAAGRGLQLLFYSVGIGQISSEVPQNLSASRPQDRQFILSSKKLLLSDSGFYLCAWSVGRGNTEAFFGQGTRLTVV.

The V gene is TRBV4-3, the J gene TRBJ1-1; maybe TRBD1 (5 bases). The germline gives CDR1 LGHNA, CDR2 YSLEER. This CDR3 is 16 amino acids long. The germline V and J ends were trimmed by 0 bases and 2 bases, with 13 bases remaining between them. CDR3: CASSQDDRTHNTEAFF. Written as DNA, the CDR3 is TGCGCCAGCAGCCAAGATGATCGGACACATAACACTGAAGCTTTCTTT.

CDR3 in DNA: TGTGCCAGCAGCGGGAGGGACTCCGCCTACGAGCAGTACTTC. This sequence encodes CASSGRDSAYEQYF. The rearrangement joins TRBV9 to TRBJ2-7; a possible D gene is TRBD2 (6 bases). Trimming took off 3 bases at V and 2 bases at J, with 12 bases between the two ends. The CDR3 has 14 residues. CDR1 is SGDLS and CDR2 is YYNGEE in the germline V gene. The full variable domain, with the rest looked up from reference TRBV9 and TRBJ2-7, is DSGVTQTPKHLITATGQRVTLRCSPRSGDLSVYWYQQSLDQGLQFLIQYYNGEERAKGNILERFSAQQFPDLHSELNLSSLELGDSALYFCASSGRDSAYEQYFGPGTRLTVT.